This TCR beta chain was documented in a study of siplizumab effects on memory and regulatory T cells. Study findings and constraints: The alloresponse seemed to draw substantially on naive T cells, which appeared more diverse than memory cells.

Sequencing was performed with immunoSEQ multiplex PCR; in TCRdb, only in-frame clones are kept and a portion is missing. Among approximately 100,000 clones listed, roughly nine tenths were seen once. Trimming removed 6 bases at V and 2 bases at J, with 14 bases between. In germline, CDR1 is KGHSH, CDR2 LQKENI. The CDR3 is made up of 15 amino acids. On this clone itself: Its antigen is not identified.

The sequenced sample was Tregs sorted from blood. The receptor's source is a human donor in good health. The rearrangement uses TRBV18 and TRBJ1-3; no reliable D call. The CDR3 region is CASSHRTEPGNTIYF. CDR3 nucleotide sequence: TGTGCCAGCTCGCATAGAACAGAACCTGGAAACACCATATATTTT.